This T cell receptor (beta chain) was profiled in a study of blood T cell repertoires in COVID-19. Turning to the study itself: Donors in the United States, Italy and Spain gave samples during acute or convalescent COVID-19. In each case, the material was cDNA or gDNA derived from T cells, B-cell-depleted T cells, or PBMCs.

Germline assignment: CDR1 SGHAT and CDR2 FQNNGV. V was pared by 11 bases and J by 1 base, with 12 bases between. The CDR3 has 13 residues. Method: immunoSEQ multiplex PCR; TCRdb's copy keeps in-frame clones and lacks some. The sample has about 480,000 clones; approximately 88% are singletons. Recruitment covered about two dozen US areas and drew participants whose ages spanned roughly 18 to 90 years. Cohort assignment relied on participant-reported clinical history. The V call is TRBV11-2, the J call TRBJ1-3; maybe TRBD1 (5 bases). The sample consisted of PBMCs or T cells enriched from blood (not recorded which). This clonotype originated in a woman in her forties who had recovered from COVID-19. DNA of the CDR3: TGTGCCGCGAGGGGAGGATCTGGAAACACCATATATTTT. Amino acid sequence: CAARGGSGNTIYF.